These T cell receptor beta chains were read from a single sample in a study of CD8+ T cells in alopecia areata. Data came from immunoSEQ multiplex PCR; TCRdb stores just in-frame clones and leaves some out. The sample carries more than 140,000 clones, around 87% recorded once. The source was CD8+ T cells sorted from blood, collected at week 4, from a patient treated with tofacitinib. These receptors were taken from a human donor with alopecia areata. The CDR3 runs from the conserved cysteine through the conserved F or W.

CASSILTGGNTEAFF	TRBV19	TRBJ1-1
CASSERGEGGSRHTQYF	TRBV25-1	TRBJ2-3
CSARQAYEQYF	TRBV20-1	TRBJ2-7
CASSPLEQYF	TRBV7-9	TRBJ2-7
CSVEGGPHATNEKLFF	TRBV29-1	TRBJ1-4
CSVEVQVTEAFF	TRBV29-1	TRBJ1-1
CASSQGSGGYEQYF	TRBV5-1	TRBJ2-7
CASSLGQGGYEQFF	TRBV27	TRBJ2-1
CSVVQDTGELFF	TRBV29-1	TRBJ2-2
CASTYHLAGVYEQYF	TRBV6-5	TRBJ2-7
CASGPNTGELFF	TRBV27	TRBJ2-2
CASSLGQSNTEAFF	TRBV5-1	TRBJ1-1
CASSARAAGELFF	TRBV23-1	TRBJ2-2
CSVQGSSYNEQFF	TRBV29-1	TRBJ2-1
CASSGTGGDEQYF	TRBV6-1	TRBJ2-7
CSARGSYEQYF	TRBV20-1	TRBJ2-7
CASLHTALDGYTF	TRBV19	TRBJ1-2
CASSDNQGSGTDTQYF	TRBV25-1	TRBJ2-3
CSVDSGGASYNEQFF	TRBV29-1	TRBJ2-1
CASSVGPGQGDEKLFF	TRBV5-1	TRBJ1-4
CASSFYGGAVYEQYF	TRBV7-2	TRBJ2-7
CASSVGPSGGSYEQYF	TRBV9	TRBJ2-7
CASSLETRVYEQYF	TRBV5-1	TRBJ2-7
CAWSREVDNEQFF	TRBV30	TRBJ2-1
CASSLGSSWVF	TRBV11-2	TRBJ2-1
CSVVVGNEQFF	TRBV29-1	TRBJ2-1
CAWSVQSNEQFF	TRBV30	TRBJ2-1
CSVVPAQGEETQYF	TRBV29-1	TRBJ2-5
CASSLDGGELFF	TRBV5-1	TRBJ2-2
CASRPPPNGYTF	TRBV6-6	TRBJ1-2
CASSHPSGRGDEQFF	TRBV4-1	TRBJ2-1
CASSLGRTLGYGYTF	TRBV7-9	TRBJ1-2
CAWTSGISPNNEQFF	TRBV30	TRBJ2-1
CASIPRERGPLRVETQYF	TRBV21-1	TRBJ2-5
CASSLAGPYEQYF	TRBV6-5	TRBJ2-7
CASSESLPGHLSTEAFF	TRBV25-1	TRBJ1-1
CASSLAGLREKLFF	TRBV5-1	TRBJ1-4
CASSADRMNEQFF	TRBV5-4	TRBJ2-1
CASSLYGVVEQYF	TRBV27	TRBJ2-7
CASSLTGAYEQYF	TRBV5-1	-
CASSLSLWRTYEQYF	TRBV27	TRBJ2-7
CASSPGQGANADTQYF	TRBV7-9	TRBJ2-3
CSGTDSIQEQFF	TRBV29-1	TRBJ2-1
CASSNRDSSYEQYF	TRBV5-4	TRBJ2-7
CASSPRTGAEAFF	TRBV7-9	TRBJ1-1
CASTLAGGLDEQYF	TRBV19	TRBJ2-7
CASSYDLGTGVEQYF	TRBV6-5	TRBJ2-7
CASSYWVHQPQHF	TRBV6-6	TRBJ1-5
CSVEGPTDTGELFF	TRBV29-1	TRBJ2-2
CSVLVGENYEQYF	TRBV29-1	TRBJ2-7